This TCR beta chain was obtained from a study of CD8 T cells in Susac syndrome. Only a few counts were recorded for this clonotype. An input of about 0.45 to 1 ug of RNA was subjected to reverse transcription using random hexamers. TCRdb recomputed calls from the immunoSEQ multiplex PCR reads with MiXCR, one row per CDR3 protein. The sample shows more than 100,000 distinct CDR3 sequences, around 80% of them seen only once. Sequencing of TCR beta was carried out in blood CD8+ and CD4+ T cells. Relapsing-remitting disease, either stable or active, was present in the treatment-naive patients who were the multiple sclerosis controls. In germline, CDR1 is LNHDA, CDR2 SQIVND (reference sequence). V trimming: 7 bases; J trimming: 0 bases; junction bases outside the gene matches: 7. This CDR3 has 15 amino acids.

The source material was CD8+ T cells from PBMCs. The receptor comes from a human donor with multiple sclerosis. The chain has TRBV19 and TRBJ2-3; 7 nucleotides agree with TRBD1. CDR3 amino acids: CASTPEGGSTDTQYF. DNA for the CDR3: TGTGCCAGTACTCCCGAAGGGGGCAGCACAGATACGCAGTATTTT.